The clone carrying this T cell receptor (beta chain) was counted once. CDR3 length equals 18 residues. Germline V gene data show CDR1 as SGHRS and CDR2 as YFSETQ. Unmatched junction bases numbered 5, after V lost 2 bases and J lost 0 bases. Per the study methods: Amplified reference gene primers provided the basis for estimating nucleated cell counts. The repertoire was sequenced with immunoSEQ multiplex PCR; TCRdb's copy has only in-frame clones and lacks some. V and J calls and clone size are copied from that table; D and trimming were computed from the DNA. Of around 200,000 clones listed, 70% to 90% are singletons. The data were taken from a study of blood T cell repertoires in COVID-19.

The source material was peripheral blood. The rearrangement uses TRBV5-1 and TRBJ2-2; 12 nucleotides match TRBD1. The clonotype was recovered from a man aged 60 to 69 with acute or convalescent COVID-19. In DNA, the CDR3 is TGCGCCAGCAGCTTCGGGACAGGGGGCCCTTCGAACACCGGGGAGCTGTTTTTT. Translated, it gives CASSFGTGGPSNTGELFF.